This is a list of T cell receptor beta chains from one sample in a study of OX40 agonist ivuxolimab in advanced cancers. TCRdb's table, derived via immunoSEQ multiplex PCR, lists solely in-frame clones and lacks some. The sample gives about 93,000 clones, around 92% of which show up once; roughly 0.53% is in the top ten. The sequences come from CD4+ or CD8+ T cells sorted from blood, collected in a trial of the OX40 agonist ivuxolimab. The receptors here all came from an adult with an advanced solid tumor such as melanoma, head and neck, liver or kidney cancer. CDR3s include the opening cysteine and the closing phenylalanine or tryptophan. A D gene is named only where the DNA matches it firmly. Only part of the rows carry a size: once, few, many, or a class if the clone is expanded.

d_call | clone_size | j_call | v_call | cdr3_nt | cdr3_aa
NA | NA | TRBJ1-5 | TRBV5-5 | TGTGCCAGCAGCCCCACTGCCACGTCTAGGGGCAATCAGCCCCAGCATTTT | CASSPTATSRGNQPQHF
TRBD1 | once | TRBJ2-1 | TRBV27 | TGTGCCAGCGGGACAGGGCTTGGTGAGCAGTTCTTC | CASGTGLGEQFF
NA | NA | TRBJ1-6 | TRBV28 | TGTGCCAGCAGTTCCACCGTGAGCTCCTATAATTCACCCCTCCACTTT | CASSSTVSSYNSPLHF
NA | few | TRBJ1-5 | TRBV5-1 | TGCGCCAGCAGCTTTGAGGGGAACAATCAGCCCCAGCATTTT | CASSFEGNNQPQHF
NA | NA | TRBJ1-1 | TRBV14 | TGTGCCAGCAGCCAAACGGACTGGAACACTGAAGCTTTCTTT | CASSQTDWNTEAFF
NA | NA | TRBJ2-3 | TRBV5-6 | TGTGCCAGCAGCTTTTCGGGTGGAGATACGCAGTATTTT | CASSFSGGDTQYF
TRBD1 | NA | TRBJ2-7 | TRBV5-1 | TGCGCCAGCAGCGGCGGACAGGGGAGGAGCTCCTACGAGCAGTACTTC | CASSGGQGRSSYEQYF
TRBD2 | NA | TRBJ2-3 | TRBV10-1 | TGCGCCAGCAGTGGTGGTAGCGGGAGGGCCTGGGATACGCAGTATTTT | CASSGGSGRAWDTQYF
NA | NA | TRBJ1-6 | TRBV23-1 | TGCGCCAGCAGCCGGGCCTCCTATAATTCACCCCTCCACTTT | CASSRASYNSPLHF
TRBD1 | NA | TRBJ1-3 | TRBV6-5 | TGTGCCAGCAGAAACAGGGGGCTGGCTGGAAACACCATATATTTT | CASRNRGLAGNTIYF
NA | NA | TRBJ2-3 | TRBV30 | TGTGCCTGGAGTGTACAAGGGGGAGATACGCAGTATTTT | CAWSVQGGDTQYF
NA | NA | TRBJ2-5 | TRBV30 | TGTGCCTGGGCCGGTGGAGGGACCAAAGGTGCGACCCAGTACTTC | CAWAGGGTKGATQYF
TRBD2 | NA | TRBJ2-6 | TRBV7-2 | TGTGCCAGCAGCTCACGGACTAGCGGGCTCTCTGGGGCCAACGTCCTGACTTTC | CASSSRTSGLSGANVLTF
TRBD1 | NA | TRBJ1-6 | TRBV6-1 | TGTGCCAGTCTGCGGGACAGTAATTCACCCCTCCACTTT | CASLRDSNSPLHF
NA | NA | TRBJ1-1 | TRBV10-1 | TGCGCCAGCAGGCTCTCCCGGGAACTTAACACTGAAGCTTTCTTT | CASRLSRELNTEAFF
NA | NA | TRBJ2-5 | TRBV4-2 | TGTGCCAGCAGCCAAGATTCCGGGGTAGTTCAAGAGACCCAGTACTTC | CASSQDSGVVQETQYF
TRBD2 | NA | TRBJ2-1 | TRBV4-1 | TGCGCCAGCAGCCAAGATCGGGACGCTCTAGCGGGAGTTATCAATGAGCAGTTCTTC | CASSQDRDALAGVINEQFF
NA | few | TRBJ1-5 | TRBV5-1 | TGCGCCAGCAGGGGGGACACCGATCAGCCCCAGCATTTT | CASRGDTDQPQHF
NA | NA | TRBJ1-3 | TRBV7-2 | TGTGCCAGCAGCTTAGACTTCGGGGGGGGGAACACCATATATTTT | CASSLDFGGGNTIYF
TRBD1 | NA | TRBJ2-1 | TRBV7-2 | TGTGCCAGCAGCTTAGTAGGGACAGGGGGTGAGGATGAGCAGTTCTTC | CASSLVGTGGEDEQFF
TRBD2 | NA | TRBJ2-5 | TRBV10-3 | TGTGCCATCAGTTCTGGACTAGCGGGAGCGGAGACCCAGTACTTC | CAISSGLAGAETQYF
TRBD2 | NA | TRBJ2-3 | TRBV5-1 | TGCGCCAGCAGCTTGGCCAAGACGGGGGGGCGTGATACGCAGTATTTT | CASSLAKTGGRDTQYF
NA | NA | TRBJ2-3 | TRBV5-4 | TGTGCCAGCAGCCCGGGGGGCACCCGCACAGATACGCAGTATTTT | CASSPGGTRTDTQYF
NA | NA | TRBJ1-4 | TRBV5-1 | TGCGCCAGCAGCTTGGGGGGACCCGGCGACGAAAAACTGTTTTTT | CASSLGGPGDEKLFF
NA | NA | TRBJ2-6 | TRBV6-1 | TGTGCCAGCAGTGAGCAACGATCTGGGGCCAACGTCCTGACTTTC | CASSEQRSGANVLTF